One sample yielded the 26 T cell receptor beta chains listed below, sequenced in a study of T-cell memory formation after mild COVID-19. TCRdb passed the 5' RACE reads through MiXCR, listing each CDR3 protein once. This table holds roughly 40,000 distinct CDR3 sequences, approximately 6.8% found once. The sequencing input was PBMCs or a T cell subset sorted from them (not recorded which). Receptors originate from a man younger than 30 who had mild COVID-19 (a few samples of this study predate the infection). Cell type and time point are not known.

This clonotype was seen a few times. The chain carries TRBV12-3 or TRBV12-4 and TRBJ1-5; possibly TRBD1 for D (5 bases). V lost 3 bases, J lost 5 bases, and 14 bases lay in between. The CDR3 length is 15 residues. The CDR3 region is CASSFRLWGDQPQHF. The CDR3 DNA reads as TGTGCCAGCAGTTTCCGTCTCTGGGGGGATCAGCCCCAGCATTTT.

Here the CDR3 reads CASSNRGGYEQYF. As DNA, the CDR3 is TGTGCCAGTAGCAACAGGGGCGGATACGAGCAGTACTTC. J is TRBJ2-7 and V is TRBV19; TRBD1 agrees at 7 bases. With 6 bases clipped from V and 4 bases from J, the junction kept 6 bases outside the gene matches. The CDR3 is 13 residues long. CDR1 and CDR2 (germline): LNHDA, SQIVND (reference sequence).

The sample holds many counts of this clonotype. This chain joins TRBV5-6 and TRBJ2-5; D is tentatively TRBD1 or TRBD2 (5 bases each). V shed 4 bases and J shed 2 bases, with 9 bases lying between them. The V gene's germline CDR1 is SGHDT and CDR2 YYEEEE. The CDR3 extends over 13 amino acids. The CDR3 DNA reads TGTGCCAGCAGCCGGGGACGTCAAGAGACCCAGTACTTC. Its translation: CASSRGRQETQYF.

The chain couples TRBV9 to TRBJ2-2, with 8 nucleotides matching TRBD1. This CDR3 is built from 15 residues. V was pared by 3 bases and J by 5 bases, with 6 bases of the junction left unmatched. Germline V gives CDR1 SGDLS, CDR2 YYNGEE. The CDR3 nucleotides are TGTGCCAGCAGCGGCGCAGGGGGCGGGACCGGGGAGCTGTTTTTT. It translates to CASSGAGGGTGELFF.

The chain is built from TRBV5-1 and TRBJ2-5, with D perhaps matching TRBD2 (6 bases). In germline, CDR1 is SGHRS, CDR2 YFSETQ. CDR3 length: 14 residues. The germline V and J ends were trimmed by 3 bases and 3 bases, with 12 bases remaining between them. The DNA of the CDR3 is TGCGCCAGCAGCTCGATGTCGGGGGAAGAGACCCAGTACTTC. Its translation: CASSSMSGEETQYF.

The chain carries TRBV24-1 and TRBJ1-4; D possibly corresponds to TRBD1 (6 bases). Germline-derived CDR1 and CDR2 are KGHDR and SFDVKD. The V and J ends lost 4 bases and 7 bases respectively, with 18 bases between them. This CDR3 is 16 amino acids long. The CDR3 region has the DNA TGTGCCACCAGTGAGCCAAGACAGGAGGAAGGTGAAAAACTGTTTTTT. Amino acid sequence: CATSEPRQEEGEKLFF.

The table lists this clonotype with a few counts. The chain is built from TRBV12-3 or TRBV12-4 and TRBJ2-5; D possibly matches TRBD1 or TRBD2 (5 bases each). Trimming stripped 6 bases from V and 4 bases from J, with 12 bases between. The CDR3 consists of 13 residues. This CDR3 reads CASSPRERETQYF. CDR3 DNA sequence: TGTGCCAGCAGCCCCAGGGAGAGAGAGACCCAGTACTTC.

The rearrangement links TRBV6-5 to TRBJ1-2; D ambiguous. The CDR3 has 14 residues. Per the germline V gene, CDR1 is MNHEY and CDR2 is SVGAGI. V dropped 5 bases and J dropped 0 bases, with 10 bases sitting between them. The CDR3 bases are TGTGCCAGCAGTCCACGGAGAGCTAACTATGGCTACACCTTC. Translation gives CASSPRRANYGYTF.

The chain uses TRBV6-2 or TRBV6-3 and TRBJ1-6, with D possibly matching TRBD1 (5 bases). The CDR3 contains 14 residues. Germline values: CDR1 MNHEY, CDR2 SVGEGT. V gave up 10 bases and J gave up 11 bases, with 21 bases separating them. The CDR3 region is CATRDPYVVTPLHF. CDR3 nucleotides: TGTGCCACCCGGGACCCCTACGTCGTAACACCCCTCCACTTT.

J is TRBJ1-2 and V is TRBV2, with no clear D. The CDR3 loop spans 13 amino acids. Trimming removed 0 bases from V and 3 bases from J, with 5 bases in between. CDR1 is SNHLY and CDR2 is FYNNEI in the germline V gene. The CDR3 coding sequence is TGTGCCAGCAGTGAAGCAGGGTACTATGGCTACACCTTC. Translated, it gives CASSEAGYYGYTF.

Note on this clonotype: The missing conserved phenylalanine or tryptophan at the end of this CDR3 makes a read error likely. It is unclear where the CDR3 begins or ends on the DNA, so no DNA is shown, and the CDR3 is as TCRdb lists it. CDR3 in amino acids: CASSFLGQVPSRV. J is TRBJ2-5 and V is TRBV6-6; TRBD1 reflects the table's D call only, with no check against the DNA. The germline V gene encodes CDR1 MNHNY and CDR2 SVGAGI (reference sequence). From its first to its last residue, the CDR3 has 13 amino acids.

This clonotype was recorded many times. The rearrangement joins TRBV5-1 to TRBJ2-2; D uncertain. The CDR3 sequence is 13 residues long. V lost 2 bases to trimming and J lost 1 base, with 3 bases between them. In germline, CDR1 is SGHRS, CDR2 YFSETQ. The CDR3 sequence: CASSLGNTGELFF. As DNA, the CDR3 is TGCGCCAGCAGCTTAGGGAACACCGGGGAGCTGTTTTTT. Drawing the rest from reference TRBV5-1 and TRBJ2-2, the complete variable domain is KAGVTQTPRYLIKTRGQQVTLSCSPISGHRSVSWYQQTPGQGLQFLFEYFSETQRNKGNFPGRFSGRQFSNSRSEMNVSTLELGDSALYLCASSLGNTGELFFGEGSRLTVL.

CDR3 sequence reads: CASTAGSQETQYF. As DNA, the CDR3 is TGTGCCAGCACCGCGGGGTCTCAAGAGACCCAGTACTTC. This chain links TRBV7-2 with TRBJ2-5; weak D call: TRBD2 (6 bases). V was pared by 7 bases and J by 2 bases, with 11 bases between. Germline V CDR1 and CDR2: SGHTA, FQGNSA. The CDR3 consists of 13 residues.

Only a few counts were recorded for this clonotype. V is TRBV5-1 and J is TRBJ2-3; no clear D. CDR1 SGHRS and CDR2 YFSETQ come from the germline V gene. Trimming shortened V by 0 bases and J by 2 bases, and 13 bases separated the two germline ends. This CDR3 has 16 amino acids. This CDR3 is CASSLAVHANTDTQYF. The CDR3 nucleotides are TGCGCCAGCAGCTTGGCCGTCCACGCCAACACAGATACGCAGTATTTT. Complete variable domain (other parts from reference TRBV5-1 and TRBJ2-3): KAGVTQTPRYLIKTRGQQVTLSCSPISGHRSVSWYQQTPGQGLQFLFEYFSETQRNKGNFPGRFSGRQFSNSRSEMNVSTLELGDSALYLCASSLAVHANTDTQYFGPGTRLTVL.

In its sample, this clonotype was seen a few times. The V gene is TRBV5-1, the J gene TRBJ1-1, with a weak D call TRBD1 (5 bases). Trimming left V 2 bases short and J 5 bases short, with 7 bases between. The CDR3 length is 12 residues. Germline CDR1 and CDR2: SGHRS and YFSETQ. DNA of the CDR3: TGCGCCAGCAGCTTAGAGGGGACTGAAGCTTTCTTT. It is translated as CASSLEGTEAFF. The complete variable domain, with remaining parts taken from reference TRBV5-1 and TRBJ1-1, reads KAGVTQTPRYLIKTRGQQVTLSCSPISGHRSVSWYQQTPGQGLQFLFEYFSETQRNKGNFPGRFSGRQFSNSRSEMNVSTLELGDSALYLCASSLEGTEAFFGQGTRLTVV.

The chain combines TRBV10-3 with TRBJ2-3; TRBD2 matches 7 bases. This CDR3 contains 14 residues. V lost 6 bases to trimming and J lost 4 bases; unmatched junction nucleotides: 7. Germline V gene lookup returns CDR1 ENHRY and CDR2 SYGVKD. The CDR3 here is CAISPGGGSDTQYF. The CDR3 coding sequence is TGTGCCATCAGCCCAGGCGGGGGATCAGATACGCAGTATTTT.

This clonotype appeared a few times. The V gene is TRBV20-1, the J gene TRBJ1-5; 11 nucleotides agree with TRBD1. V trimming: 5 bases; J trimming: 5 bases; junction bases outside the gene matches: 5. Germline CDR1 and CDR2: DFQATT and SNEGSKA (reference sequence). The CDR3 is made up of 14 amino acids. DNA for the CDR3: TGCAGTGCTCGGACAGGGGGCGGTCATCAGCCCCAGCATTTT. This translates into CSARTGGGHQPQHF.

The CDR3 bases are TGTGCCAGCAGCGCCCCCATAAAATCTTGGGCTGGCACCTTC. Translation gives CASSAPIKSWAGTF. V usage is TRBV7-9 and J usage is TRBJ1-2; D gene ambiguous. Germline loops: CDR1 SEHNR, CDR2 FQNEAQ (reference sequence). The V gene lost 5 bases and the J gene lost 13 bases, with 23 bases spanning the gap. The CDR3 loop spans 14 amino acids.

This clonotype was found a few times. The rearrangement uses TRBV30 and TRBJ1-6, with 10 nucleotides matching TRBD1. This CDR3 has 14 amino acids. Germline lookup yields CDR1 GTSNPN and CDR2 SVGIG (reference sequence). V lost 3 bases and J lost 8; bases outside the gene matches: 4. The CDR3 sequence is CAWSRDRGYSPLHF. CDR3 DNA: TGTGCCTGGAGCCGGGACAGGGGTTATTCACCCCTCCACTTT.

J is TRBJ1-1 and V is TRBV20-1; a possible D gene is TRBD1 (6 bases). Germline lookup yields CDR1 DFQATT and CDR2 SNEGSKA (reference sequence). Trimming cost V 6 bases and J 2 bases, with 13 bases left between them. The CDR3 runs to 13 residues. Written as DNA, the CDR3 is TGCAGTGCCCGAACAGGGAGTAACACTGAAGCTTTCTTT. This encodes CSARTGSNTEAFF.

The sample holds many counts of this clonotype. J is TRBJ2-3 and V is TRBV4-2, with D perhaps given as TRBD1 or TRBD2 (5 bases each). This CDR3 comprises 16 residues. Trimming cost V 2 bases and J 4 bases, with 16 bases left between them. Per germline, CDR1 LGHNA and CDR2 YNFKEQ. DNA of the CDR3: TGTGCCAGCAGCCAACCGTCCGAGGGGTTTTCAGATACGCAGTATTTT. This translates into CASSQPSEGFSDTQYF.

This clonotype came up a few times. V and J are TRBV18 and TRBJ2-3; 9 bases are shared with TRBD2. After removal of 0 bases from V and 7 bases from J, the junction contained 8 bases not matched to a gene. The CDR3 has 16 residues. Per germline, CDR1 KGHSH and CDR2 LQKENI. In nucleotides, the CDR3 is TGTGCCAGCTCACCACCGAAGGCTAGCGGGACATATACGCAGTATTTT. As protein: CASSPPKASGTYTQYF.

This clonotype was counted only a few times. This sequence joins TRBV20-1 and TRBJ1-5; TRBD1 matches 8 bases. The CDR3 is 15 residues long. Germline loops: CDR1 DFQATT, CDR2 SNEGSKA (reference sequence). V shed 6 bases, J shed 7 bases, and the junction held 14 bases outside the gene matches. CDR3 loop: CSASPIDRGGQPQHF. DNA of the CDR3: TGCAGTGCCAGTCCAATCGACAGGGGAGGCCAGCCCCAGCATTTT.

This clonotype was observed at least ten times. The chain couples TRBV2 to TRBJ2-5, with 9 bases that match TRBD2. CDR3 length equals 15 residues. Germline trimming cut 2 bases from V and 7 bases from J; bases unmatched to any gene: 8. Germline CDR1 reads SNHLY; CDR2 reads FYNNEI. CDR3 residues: CASSERLAGSTTQYF. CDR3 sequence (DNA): TGTGCCAGCAGTGAAAGGCTAGCGGGGTCGACGACCCAGTACTTC. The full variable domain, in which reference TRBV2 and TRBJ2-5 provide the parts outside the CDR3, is EPEVTQTPSHQVTQMGQEVILRCVPISNHLYFYWYRQILGQKVEFLVSFYNNEISEKSEIFDDQFSVERPDGSNFTLKIRSTKLEDSAMYFCASSERLAGSTTQYFGPGTRLLVL.

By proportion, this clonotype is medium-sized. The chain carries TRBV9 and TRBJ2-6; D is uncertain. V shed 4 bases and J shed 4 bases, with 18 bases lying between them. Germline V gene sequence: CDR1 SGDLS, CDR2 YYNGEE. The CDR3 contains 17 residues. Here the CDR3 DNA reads TGTGCCAGCAGCACCAGGACCCTAAGGTCCGGGGCCAACGTCCTGACTTTC. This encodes CASSTRTLRSGANVLTF.

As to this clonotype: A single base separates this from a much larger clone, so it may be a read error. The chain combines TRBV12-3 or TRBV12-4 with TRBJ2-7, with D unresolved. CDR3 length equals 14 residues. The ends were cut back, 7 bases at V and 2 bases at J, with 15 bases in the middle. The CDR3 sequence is CASTTTDGPYEQYF. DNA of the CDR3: TGTGCCAGCACCACCACGGACGGACCCTACGAGCAGTACTTC.